This T cell receptor beta chain was sequenced for a study of blood T cell repertoires in COVID-19. Study details: Italy, Spain and the United States were the sources of the convalescent and acute COVID-19 samples. The analysed material was cDNA or gDNA that came from T cells, B-cell-depleted T cells, or PBMCs.

Original handling: Estimated nucleated cell counts came from reference gene primer amplification. Repertoires were generated with immunoSEQ multiplex PCR, while TCRdb's copy carries only in-frame clones and drops some. That table is the source of V, J and clone size, and D and trimming were worked out from the DNA. Among 88,000 or so clones listed, less than 90% were seen once. V lost 5 bases and J lost 4, with 14 bases in between. The CDR3 is 15 amino acids. In germline, CDR1 is MDHEN, CDR2 SYDVKM. The genes are TRBV28 and TRBJ1-4, with a tentative D call TRBD1 (6 bases). The receptor's source is a man aged 55 to 70 with acute or convalescent COVID-19. The sample was peripheral blood. The CDR3 sequence: CASSRYRDINEKLFF. In DNA, the CDR3 is TGTGCCAGCAGTCGCTACCGGGACATTAATGAAAAACTGTTTTTT.